Below are 17 T cell receptor beta chains sequenced from a single sample in a study of blood T cell repertoires in COVID-19. This table comes from immunoSEQ multiplex PCR, and its TCRdb copy is limited to in-frame clones, with some not included. The table records fewer than 300,000 clones, 65% to 90% of them present only once. The sequencing sample was made of PBMCs or T cells enriched from blood (not recorded which). The origin of the receptors is a man aged 18 to 30 who had recovered from COVID-19.

J is TRBJ1-6 and V is TRBV5-5; D possibly corresponds to TRBD1 (5 bases). The CDR3 has 16 residues. V lost 4 bases to trimming and J lost 6 bases, with 17 bases between them. CDR1 is SGHKS, CDR2 YYEKEE, per germline (reference sequence). DNA of the CDR3: TGTGCCAGCAGCCGGGACTCCTCGTTCCGTAATTCACCCCTCCACTTT. Amino acid sequence: CASSRDSSFRNSPLHF.

This rearrangement joins TRBV6-5 to TRBJ2-3; 9 positions match TRBD1. Germline-derived CDR1 and CDR2 are MNHEY and SVGAGI. The CDR3 has 15 residues. V shed 2 bases and J 3 bases; nucleotides not matched to a gene: 3. The CDR3 region has the DNA TGTGCCAGCAGTTACACAGGGGGCAAGACAGATACGCAGTATTTT. Protein product: CASSYTGGKTDTQYF.

This clone appeared a few times. The chain employs TRBV4-1 and TRBJ2-7, with TRBD2 matching 10 bases. The CDR3 totals 15 residues. The germline V gene encodes CDR1 MGHRA and CDR2 YSYEKL. Unmatched junction bases numbered 8, after V lost 5 bases and J lost 4 bases. The CDR3 DNA sequence: TGCGCCAGCAGCTATGGAGCGGGAGGGGGATACGAGCAGTACTTC. Amino acids: CASSYGAGGGYEQYF.

The J gene is TRBJ2-1, the V gene TRBV10-2, with 9 bases matching TRBD2. This CDR3 contains 14 residues. Germline V gene sequence: CDR1 WSHSY, CDR2 SAAADI. The V segment lost 3 bases and the J segment 5 bases; nucleotides outside the gene matches: 2. The CDR3 DNA is TGCGCCAGCAGTGAACTAGCGGGCAACAATGAGCAGTTCTTC. As protein: CASSELAGNNEQFF.

This clone has a single count. The chain uses TRBV27 and TRBJ2-7, with TRBD2 matching over 11 bases. Germline lookup yields CDR1 MNHEY and CDR2 SMNVEV (reference sequence). The CDR3 has 15 amino acids. Unmatched junction bases numbered 7, after V lost 6 bases and J lost 3 bases. The CDR3 DNA is TGTGCCAGCAGGTTTGATACTAGCGGGGGCTACGAGCAGTACTTC. Translation gives CASRFDTSGGYEQYF.

This clone was found a few times. The chain employs TRBV18 and TRBJ1-4; the match to TRBD1 covers 9 bases. This CDR3 has 17 residues. V shed 3 bases and J 5 bases; nucleotides not matched to a gene: 10. CDR1 and CDR2 (germline): KGHSH, LQKENI. CDR3 amino acids: CASSPSGQGYGNEKLFF. Written as DNA, the CDR3 is TGTGCCAGCTCACCGTCGGGACAGGGCTACGGGAATGAAAAACTGTTTTTT.

CDR3 loop: CASSPFGGRPYEQYF. The CDR3 DNA is TGTGCCAGCAGCCCCTTCGGGGGTAGGCCCTACGAGCAGTACTTC. The chain carries TRBV14 and TRBJ2-7; tentatively, D is TRBD2 (6 bases). CDR1 is SGHDN and CDR2 is FVKESK in the germline V gene. The CDR3 is 15 amino acids. V lost 4 bases and J 2 bases, leaving 15 bases between the germline ends.

V usage is TRBV19 and J usage is TRBJ1-5; D is perhaps TRBD1 (6 bases). Germline lookup yields CDR1 LNHDA and CDR2 SQIVND (reference sequence). This CDR3 has 15 residues. The ends were cut back, 4 bases at V and 6 bases at J, with 16 bases in the middle. The CDR3 sequence is CASSTLTGPGQPQHF. The DNA for the CDR3 is TGTGCCAGTAGTACCCTAACAGGGCCGGGTCAGCCCCAGCATTTT.

V gene TRBV18 combines with J gene TRBJ1-4; 7 bases are a match to TRBD1. The J segment lost 10 bases and the V segment lost 4 bases, leaving 9 bases of the junction unmatched. CDR1 and CDR2 from the germline V gene are KGHSH and LQKENI. The CDR3 extends over 14 amino acids. This CDR3 reads CASSQGQESGKLFF. The DNA of the CDR3 is TGTGCCAGCTCACAAGGACAGGAGTCTGGAAAACTGTTTTTT.

V usage is TRBV24-1 and J usage is TRBJ2-2; 11 nucleotides align to TRBD1. The V and J ends lost 3 bases and 5 bases, in that order; junction bases with no gene match: 7. The CDR3 extends over 17 amino acids. Germline V lookup: CDR1 KGHDR, CDR2 SFDVKD. The CDR3 nucleotides are TGTGCCACCAGTGATCCAGGACAGGGGGCGGAGACCGGGGAGCTGTTTTTT. This gives the protein CATSDPGQGAETGELFF.

The gene calls are TRBV5-1 and TRBJ2-7, with 9 nucleotides matching TRBD1. The CDR3 runs 14 residues. The V gene's germline CDR1 is SGHRS and CDR2 YFSETQ. After removal of 4 bases from V and 3 bases from J, the junction contained 5 bases not matched to a gene. CDR3 DNA sequence: TGCGCCAGCAGCCCGACAGGGGGGATCTACGAGCAGTACTTC. Translated: CASSPTGGIYEQYF.

The CDR3 reads CSVARVAGGLVNNEQFF. CDR3 DNA sequence: TGCAGCGTTGCACGGGTAGCGGGGGGCTTGGTAAACAATGAGCAGTTCTTC. The chain uses TRBV29-1 and TRBJ2-1, with 10 bases aligning to TRBD2. V gave up 4 bases and J gave up 5 bases; unmatched junction bases: 14. There are 17 residues in the CDR3. Germline V gene lookup returns CDR1 SQVTM and CDR2 ANQGSEA.

The chain carries TRBV6-6 and TRBJ1-5, with no clear D. The CDR3 length is 16 residues. Trimming pared 1 base from V and 4 bases from J, leaving 14 bases between. Germline-derived CDR1 and CDR2 are MNHNY and SVGAGI (reference sequence). This chain's CDR3 is CASSYFGEWRNQPQHF. The CDR3 bases are TGTGCCAGCAGTTACTTCGGGGAATGGAGAAATCAGCCCCAGCATTTT.

The chain links TRBV2 to TRBJ2-1; 9 positions match TRBD2. The CDR3 has 14 residues. Per germline, CDR1 SNHLY and CDR2 FYNNEI. Unmatched junction bases numbered 8, after V lost 7 bases and J lost 7 bases. In nucleotides, the CDR3 is TGTGCCAGCAATAGCGGGGGTGGGTCAAATGAGCAGTTCTTC. This codes for CASNSGGGSNEQFF.

The V call is TRBV18, the J call TRBJ1-2; no clear D. The V end was cut by 3 bases, the J end by 3 bases, with 8 bases between. The CDR3 has 13 residues. Germline CDR1 and CDR2: KGHSH and LQKENI. For the CDR3, the DNA is TGTGCCAGCTCACCGGAGGCGGACTATGGCTACACCTTC. It specifies CASSPEADYGYTF.

This chain links TRBV3-1 (or the pseudogene TRBV3-2) with TRBJ2-1; 11 bases are shared with TRBD2. CDR3 length: 15 residues. Trimming cost V 2 bases and J 4 bases; bases outside gene matches: 1. The germline V gene encodes CDR1 LGHDT and CDR2 YNNKEL (reference sequence). The CDR3 bases are TGTGCCAGCAGCCAACTAGCGGGGGGATACAATGAGCAGTTCTTC. Translation: CASSQLAGGYNEQFF.

The V call is TRBV6-1, the J call TRBJ1-5; TRBD1 matches at 9 bases. Germline V lookup: CDR1 MNHNS, CDR2 SASEGT. J was trimmed by 1 base and V by 2 bases; bases with no gene match: 6. CDR3 size: 17 residues. The CDR3 sequence: CASSEFGQGQSNQPQHF. As DNA, the CDR3 is TGTGCCAGCAGTGAATTCGGACAGGGGCAAAGCAATCAGCCCCAGCATTTT.